This T cell receptor beta chain was sequenced during a study of CD8 T cells in Susac syndrome. The authors reverse transcribed roughly 0.5 to 1 ug RNA with random hexamers. Using its own MiXCR run on the immunoSEQ multiplex PCR reads, TCRdb lists one record per CDR3 protein. The table lists about 150,000 distinct CDR3 sequences, roughly 95% of them singletons, with under 0.15% in the top ten. The CDR3 spans 16 residues. Germline trimming cut 4 bases from V and 6 bases from J; bases unmatched to any gene: 12. Germline V gives CDR1 MNHEY, CDR2 SMNVEV (reference sequence). The chain joins TRBV27 to TRBJ1-5; 7 bases line up with TRBD1. The sequenced material came from CD8+ T cells from PBMCs. The receptor comes from a human donor with multiple sclerosis. CDR3 loop: CASSSGTARGGQPQHF. In DNA form, the CDR3 reads TGTGCCAGCAGTTCCGGGACAGCCCGGGGGGGTCAGCCCCAGCATTTT.